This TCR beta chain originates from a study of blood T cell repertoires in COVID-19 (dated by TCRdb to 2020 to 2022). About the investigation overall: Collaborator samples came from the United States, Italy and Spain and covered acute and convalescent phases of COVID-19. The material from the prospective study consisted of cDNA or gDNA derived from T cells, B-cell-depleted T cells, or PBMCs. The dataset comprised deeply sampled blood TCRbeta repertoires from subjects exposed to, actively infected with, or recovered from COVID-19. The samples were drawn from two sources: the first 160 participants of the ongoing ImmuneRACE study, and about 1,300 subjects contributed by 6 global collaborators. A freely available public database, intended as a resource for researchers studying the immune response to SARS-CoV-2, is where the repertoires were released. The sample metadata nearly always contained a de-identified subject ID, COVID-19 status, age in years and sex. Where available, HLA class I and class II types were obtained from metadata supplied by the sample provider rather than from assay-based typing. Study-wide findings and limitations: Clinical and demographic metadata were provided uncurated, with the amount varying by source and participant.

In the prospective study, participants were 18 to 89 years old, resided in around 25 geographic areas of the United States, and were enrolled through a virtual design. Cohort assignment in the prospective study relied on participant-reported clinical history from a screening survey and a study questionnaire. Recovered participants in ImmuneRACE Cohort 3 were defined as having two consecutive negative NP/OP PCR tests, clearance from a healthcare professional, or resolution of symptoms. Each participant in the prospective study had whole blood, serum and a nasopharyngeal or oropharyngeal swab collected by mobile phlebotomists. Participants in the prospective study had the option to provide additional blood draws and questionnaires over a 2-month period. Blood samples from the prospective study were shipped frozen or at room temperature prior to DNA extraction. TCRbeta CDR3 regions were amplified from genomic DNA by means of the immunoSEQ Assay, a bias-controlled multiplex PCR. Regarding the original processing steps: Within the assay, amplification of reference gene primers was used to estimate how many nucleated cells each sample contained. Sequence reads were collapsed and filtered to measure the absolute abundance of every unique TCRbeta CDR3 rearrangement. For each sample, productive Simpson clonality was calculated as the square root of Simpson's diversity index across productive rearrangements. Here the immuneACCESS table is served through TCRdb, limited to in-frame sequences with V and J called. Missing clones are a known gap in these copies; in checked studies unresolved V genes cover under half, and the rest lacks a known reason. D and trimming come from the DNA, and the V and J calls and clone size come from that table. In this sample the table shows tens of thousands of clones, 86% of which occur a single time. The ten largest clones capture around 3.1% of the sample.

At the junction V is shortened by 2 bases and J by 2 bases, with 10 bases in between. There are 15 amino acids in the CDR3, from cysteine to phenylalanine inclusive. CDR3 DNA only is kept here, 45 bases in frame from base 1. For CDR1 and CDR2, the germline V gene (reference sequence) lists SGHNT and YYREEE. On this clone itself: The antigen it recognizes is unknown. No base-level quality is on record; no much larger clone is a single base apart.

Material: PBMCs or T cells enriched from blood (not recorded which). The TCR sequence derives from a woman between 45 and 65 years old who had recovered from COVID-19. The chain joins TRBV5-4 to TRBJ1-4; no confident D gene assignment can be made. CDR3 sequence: CASSLTEFTNEKLFF. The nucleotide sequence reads TGTGCCAGCAGCTTAACAGAATTCACTAATGAAAAACTGTTTTTT.